What follows are 26 T cell receptor beta chains derived from one specimen sequenced in a study of T cell repertoires in cytomegalovirus infection. TCRdb fed the reads into MiXCR, producing one record per CDR3 protein. The table lists roughly 230,000 distinct CDR3 sequences, more than 15% of them singletons, with over 40% in the top ten. Sequencing used CD8+ T cells from PBMCs. These receptors all stem from a human donor in good health (CMV status not recorded). Some clones in this sample may be carry-over from other donors' samples.

A few counts support this clonotype. One junction end disagrees with the germline gene, perhaps due to a read error. The rearrangement joins TRBV7-7 to TRBJ1-3; possible D gene TRBD1, 5 bases. This CDR3 comprises 15 residues. Germline assignment: CDR1 SSHAT and CDR2 FNYEAQ (reference sequence). The CDR3 here is CASSPLRDPGNTIYF. The CDR3 nucleotides read TGTGCTAGCAGCCCGCTCAGGGACCCTGGAAACACCATATATTTT. The variable domain in full, with the rest retrieved from reference TRBV7-7 and TRBJ1-3, is GAGVSQSPRYKVTKRGQDVTLRCDPISSHATLYWYQQALGQGPEFLTYFNYEAQPDKSGLPSDRFSAERPEGSISTLTIQRTEQRDSAMYRCASSPLRDPGNTIYFGEGSWLTVV.

This clonotype was counted ten times or more. This rearrangement joins TRBV4-1 to TRBJ2-3; D uncertain. Trimming cost V 1 base and J 4 bases, with 12 bases left between them. Germline V lookup: CDR1 MGHRA, CDR2 YSYEKL. This CDR3 has 15 residues. The DNA for the CDR3 is TGCGCCAGCAGCCAAGTGGGCAGCCTCGCAGATACGCAGTATTTT. It encodes CASSQVGSLADTQYF.

This clonotype was recorded many times. The rearrangement joins TRBV4-1 to TRBJ1-1; D gene ambiguous. Germline CDR1 and CDR2: MGHRA and YSYEKL. V dropped 6 bases and J dropped 0 bases, with 8 bases sitting between them. This CDR3 has 13 amino acids. The CDR3 sequence: CASSSRMNTEAFF. CDR3 DNA: TGCGCCAGCAGTTCTCGGATGAACACTGAAGCTTTCTTT.

The gene calls are TRBV7-2 and TRBJ1-5; 9 positions agree with TRBD1. Germline lookup yields CDR1 SGHTA and CDR2 FQGNSA. The CDR3 is 16 residues long. V lost 4 bases, J lost 7 bases, and 11 bases stayed unmatched. CDR3 DNA sequence: TGTGCCAGCAGCTCTCAGCGGGACAGGGTAAACCAGCCCCAGCATTTT. Translation gives CASSSQRDRVNQPQHF.

At least ten counts were recorded for this clonotype. The chain carries TRBV7-9 and TRBJ2-6; D uncertain. Germline lookup yields CDR1 SEHNR and CDR2 FQNEAQ (reference sequence). Trimming removed 1 base at V and 2 bases at J, with 6 bases between. The length of the CDR3 is 15 residues. This chain's CDR3 is CASSLVQTGANVLTF. The CDR3 DNA reads as TGTGCCAGCAGCTTAGTTCAGACTGGGGCCAACGTCCTGACTTTC.

This clonotype was detected ten times or more. The gene calls are TRBV7-8 and TRBJ1-6, with D tentatively TRBD1 (5 bases). The CDR3 is made up of 15 amino acids. Trimming shortened V by 0 bases and J by 4 bases, and 7 bases separated the two germline ends. The germline CDR1 and CDR2 sequences are SGHVS and FQNEAQ. CDR3 coding DNA: TGTGCCAGCAGCTTAGCGTCAGGGTATAATTCACCCCTCCACTTT. Amino acid sequence: CASSLASGYNSPLHF.

This clonotype was seen a few times. The chain links TRBV29-1 to TRBJ1-3; D is undetermined. CDR3 length: 14 amino acids. Germline V gene sequence: CDR1 SQVTM, CDR2 ANQGSEA. V was pared by 2 bases and J by 0 bases, with 8 bases between. The CDR3 loop reads CSVEQAYSGNTIYF. CDR3 DNA: TGCAGCGTTGAACAGGCATACTCTGGAAACACCATATATTTT.

V is TRBV5-4 and J is TRBJ2-1; TRBD1 agrees at 7 bases. CDR3 length equals 15 residues. Germline V gene lookup returns CDR1 SGHNT and CDR2 YYREEE (reference sequence). Trimming cost V 5 bases and J 8 bases; bases outside gene matches: 13. The CDR3 nucleotides are TGTGCCAGCAGTAAAACCGGGACAGCGAGCGATGAGCAGTTCTTC. Amino acids: CASSKTGTASDEQFF.

This clonotype was observed a handful of times. The rearrangement joins TRBV20-1 to TRBJ2-2, with 12 bases fitting TRBD2. The V gene's germline CDR1 is DFQATT and CDR2 SNEGSKA (reference sequence). CDR3 length: 17 amino acids. V lost 2 bases to trimming and J lost 6 bases; unmatched junction nucleotides: 10. CDR3 in DNA: TGCAGTGCTAGATCGGCTAGCGGGGGGGCTATACCCGGGGAGCTGTTTTTT. It is translated as CSARSASGGAIPGELFF.

CDR3 protein: CASSLKGITDTQYF. Written as DNA, the CDR3 is TGTGCCAGCAGCTTGAAAGGGATCACAGATACGCAGTATTTT. This chain links TRBV5-6 with TRBJ2-3; D unresolved. The germline gives CDR1 SGHDT, CDR2 YYEEEE. Deletions cut 1 base from V and 2 bases from J, with 8 bases between. The CDR3 is made up of 14 amino acids.

The V gene is TRBV5-1, the J gene TRBJ1-2; D ambiguous. Germline CDR1 SGHRS, CDR2 YFSETQ. V was clipped by 0 bases and J by 7 bases, with 22 bases between them. CDR3 size: 17 residues. The CDR3 nucleotides are TGCGCCAGCAGCTTGGGTGACTCTTTCATATCCGCTGGTGGCTACACCTTC. This gives the protein CASSLGDSFISAGGYTF.

This clonotype showed up many times. CDR3 nucleotide sequence: TGTGCCAGCAGCCCAAGGGCAGGCTTGCACGAGCAGTACTTC. As protein: CASSPRAGLHEQYF. The genes are TRBV7-6 and TRBJ2-7; D unresolved. The CDR3 runs to 14 residues. Germline V CDR1 and CDR2: SGHVS, FNYEAQ. Trimming pared 5 bases from V and 5 bases from J, leaving 16 bases between.

This clonotype has a count of ten or more. The genes are TRBV7-9 and TRBJ1-1; TRBD1 might be the D (6 bases). CDR3 length: 13 residues. Trimming took off 8 bases at V and 2 bases at J, with 12 bases between the two ends. Germline assignment: CDR1 SEHNR and CDR2 FQNEAQ (reference sequence). Here the CDR3 DNA reads TGTGCCAGCTGCGAGGGGGGAAACACTGAAGCTTTCTTT. Translated: CASCEGGNTEAFF.

This clonotype was observed many times. This chain connects TRBV28 to TRBJ2-7; D gene ambiguous. V was clipped by 0 bases and J by 2 bases, with 11 bases between them. This CDR3 contains 15 residues. CDR1 is MDHEN, CDR2 SYDVKM, per germline. The CDR3 loop is CASSLWGYPPYEQYF. The CDR3 DNA sequence: TGTGCCAGCAGTTTATGGGGGTACCCCCCCTACGAGCAGTACTTC.

Regarding this clonotype: Relative to the germline gene, one junction end is altered; a read error may explain this. This sequence joins TRBV12-3 or TRBV12-4 and TRBJ2-2; TRBD2 might be the D (5 bases). CDR3 length equals 15 residues. CDR3 DNA: TGTGCCAGCAGCCACCGACCGGGAACCACCCGGGAGCTGTTTTTT. Translating it yields CASSHRPGTTRELFF.

The chain recombines TRBV12-3 or TRBV12-4 with TRBJ1-1; D is perhaps TRBD1 (6 bases). This CDR3 region has 15 residues. Trimming pared 7 bases from V and 1 base from J, leaving 16 bases between. CDR3 sequence reads: CASIPNSGANTEAFF. DNA for the CDR3: TGTGCCAGCATCCCTAATTCGGGGGCGAACACTGAAGCTTTCTTT.

This rearrangement joins TRBV6-5 to TRBJ2-7, with 8 bases fitting TRBD1. Germline V CDR1 and CDR2: MNHEY, SVGAGI. This CDR3 comprises 15 residues. V lost 6 bases and J lost 3; bases outside the gene matches: 10. The CDR3 DNA sequence: TGTGCCAGCAGCCCCGACAGGGGAGGAATCTACGAGCAGTACTTC. It encodes CASSPDRGGIYEQYF.

The rearrangement uses TRBV6-6 and TRBJ2-7, with TRBD1 matching over 7 bases. The germline gives CDR1 MNHNY, CDR2 SVGAGI (reference sequence). With V trimmed by 4 bases and J by 2 bases, 5 bases remained unmatched. The CDR3 has 14 amino acids. The CDR3: CASSSPDRTYEQYF. As DNA, the CDR3 is TGTGCCAGCAGTTCCCCGGACAGGACCTACGAGCAGTACTTC.

This clonotype was seen repeatedly, ten times or more. The chain couples TRBV6-2 or TRBV6-3 to TRBJ2-7, with D uncertain. This CDR3 is 15 amino acids long. Germline lookup yields CDR1 MNHEY and CDR2 SVGEGT. The V gene lost 4 bases and the J gene lost 0 bases, with 13 bases spanning the gap. As DNA, the CDR3 is TGTGCCAGCAGTTTACCCCCAGGAACCTCCTACGAGCAGTACTTC. Translated, it gives CASSLPPGTSYEQYF.

The chain employs TRBV19 and TRBJ2-3; tentative D call: TRBD2 (6 bases). V lost 3 bases and J 8 bases, leaving 12 bases between the germline ends. Germline lookup yields CDR1 LNHDA and CDR2 SQIVND (reference sequence). The CDR3 sequence is 13 residues long. Here the CDR3 DNA reads TGTGCCAGTAGTATCCAGCAGGGAGGTACGCAGTATTTT. Its translation: CASSIQQGGTQYF.

This clonotype was seen at least ten times. V is TRBV7-8 and J is TRBJ2-5, with unresolved D. The CDR3 consists of 16 residues. Trimming removed 3 bases at V and 1 base at J, with 15 bases between. From germline, CDR1 is SGHVS and CDR2 FQNEAQ. The CDR3 region has the DNA TGTGCCAGCAGCTTCTACAGCGAAAATATCCAAGAGACCCAGTACTTC. Protein: CASSFYSENIQETQYF.

This clonotype was found a few times. The chain carries TRBV4-1 and TRBJ2-7; a weak D match, TRBD1 (7 bases). The V and J ends lost 0 bases and 3 bases respectively, with 15 bases between them. The CDR3 spans 16 residues. The germline CDR1 and CDR2 sequences are MGHRA and YSYEKL. The CDR3 nucleotides are TGCGCCAGCAGCCAAGATGCAGGAGGGGGCGGCTACGAGCAGTACTTC. Translating it yields CASSQDAGGGGYEQYF.

The chain recombines TRBV29-1 with TRBJ1-1; TRBD1 aligns across 7 bases. CDR3 length: 13 residues. V was clipped by 1 base and J by 7 bases; unmatched bases: 6. Germline CDR1 reads SQVTM; CDR2 reads ANQGSEA. CDR3 bases: TGCAGCGTTGAAGGACAGGGATCAATTGAAGCTTTCTTT. Residues: CSVEGQGSIEAFF.

The chain couples TRBV6-1 to TRBJ1-1; D gene ambiguous. Germline assignment: CDR1 MNHNS and CDR2 SASEGT. The V end was cut by 5 bases, the J end by 5 bases, with 15 bases between. The CDR3 is made up of 14 amino acids. The CDR3 loop is CASSLRLTRTEAFF. Here the CDR3 DNA reads TGTGCCAGCAGTTTAAGATTAACAAGGACTGAAGCTTTCTTT.

The rearrangement joins TRBV6-2 or TRBV6-3 to TRBJ2-7, with a weak D call TRBD2 (5 bases). The CDR3 consists of 15 residues. Looked up from germline, CDR1 is MNHEY and CDR2 is SVGEGT. V lost 0 bases and J lost 0, with 9 bases in between. The CDR3 here is CASSYSAGLSYEQYF. For the CDR3, the DNA is TGTGCCAGCAGTTACTCGGCAGGACTCTCCTACGAGCAGTACTTC.

The chain couples TRBV7-9 to TRBJ1-2; D perhaps matches TRBD1 (5 bases). The CDR3 spans 14 residues. CDR1 SEHNR and CDR2 FQNEAQ come from the germline V gene (reference sequence). V gave up 4 bases and J gave up 4 bases, with 13 bases separating them. CDR3 protein: CASSSSGTAYGYTF. Here the CDR3 DNA reads TGTGCCAGCAGCTCCTCCGGGACGGCCTATGGCTACACCTTC.